This paragraph reports one T cell receptor beta chain. This sample is part of a study of T cells in Graves' hyperthyroidism and ophthalmopathy. Each person with ophthalmopathy scored at least 3 on the Clinical Activity Score, reached NOSPECS grade 4 or higher, and had been ill under 3 months. Amplification targeted TCR beta CDR3 regions from RNA transcripts. An initial round of RT-PCR targeting the TCR CDR3 relied on the HTBI primer set. TCRdb processed the multiplex PCR reads anew with MiXCR; each CDR3 protein has one entry. The sample contains about 520,000 distinct CDR3 sequences, around a quarter of which appear only once. With 8 bases clipped from V and 5 bases from J, the junction kept 8 bases outside the gene matches. Germline V gives CDR1 MGHDK, CDR2 SYGVNS. The CDR3 sequence is 14 residues long.

The receptor's source is a woman in her twenties or thirties with Graves' ophthalmopathy. V gene TRBV25-1 combines with J gene TRBJ2-5; 10 nucleotides align to TRBD1. The material sequenced was blood. The CDR3 is CASGRQGAGETQYF. CDR3 sequence (DNA): TGTGCCAGCGGGCGACAGGGGGCTGGGGAGACCCAGTACTTC. Using reference TRBV25-1 and TRBJ2-5 for the parts outside the CDR3, the full variable domain is EADIYQTPRYLVIGTGKKITLECSQTMGHDKMYWYQQDPGMELHLIHYSYGVNSTEKGDLSSESTVSRIRTEHFPLTLESARPSHTSQYLCASGRQGAGETQYFGPGTRLLVL.